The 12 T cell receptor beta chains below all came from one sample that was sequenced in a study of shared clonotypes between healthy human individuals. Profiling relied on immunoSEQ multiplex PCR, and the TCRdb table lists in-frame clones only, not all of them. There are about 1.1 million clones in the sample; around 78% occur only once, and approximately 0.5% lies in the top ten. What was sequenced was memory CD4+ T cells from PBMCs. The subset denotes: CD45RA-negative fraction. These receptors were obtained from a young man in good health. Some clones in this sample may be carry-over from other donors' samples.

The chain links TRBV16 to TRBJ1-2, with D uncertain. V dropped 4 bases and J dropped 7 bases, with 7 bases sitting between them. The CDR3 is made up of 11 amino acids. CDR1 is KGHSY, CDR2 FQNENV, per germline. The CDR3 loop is CASSPGSGYTF. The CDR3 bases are TGTGCCAGCAGCCCCGGTAGTGGCTACACCTTC.

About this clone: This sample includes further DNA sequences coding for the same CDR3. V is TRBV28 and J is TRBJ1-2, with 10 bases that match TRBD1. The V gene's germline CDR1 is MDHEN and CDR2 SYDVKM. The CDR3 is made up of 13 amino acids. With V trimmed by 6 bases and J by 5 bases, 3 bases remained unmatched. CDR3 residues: CASSRGQGYGYTF. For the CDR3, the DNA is TGTGCCAGCAGCCGGGGACAGGGGTATGGCTACACCTTC.

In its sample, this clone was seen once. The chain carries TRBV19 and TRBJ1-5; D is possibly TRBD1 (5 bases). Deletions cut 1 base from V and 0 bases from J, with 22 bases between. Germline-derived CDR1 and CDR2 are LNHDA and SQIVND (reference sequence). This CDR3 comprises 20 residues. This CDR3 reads CASSIVKINLRQHSNQPQHF. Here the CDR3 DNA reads TGTGCCAGTAGTATAGTTAAGATTAACCTGAGACAGCATAGCAATCAGCCCCAGCATTTT.

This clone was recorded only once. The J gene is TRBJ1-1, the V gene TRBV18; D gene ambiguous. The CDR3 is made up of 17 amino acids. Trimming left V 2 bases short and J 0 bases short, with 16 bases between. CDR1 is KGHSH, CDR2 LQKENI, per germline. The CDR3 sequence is CASSPWAAEALNTEAFF. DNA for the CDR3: TGTGCCAGCTCACCATGGGCAGCGGAAGCCTTGAACACTGAAGCTTTCTTT.

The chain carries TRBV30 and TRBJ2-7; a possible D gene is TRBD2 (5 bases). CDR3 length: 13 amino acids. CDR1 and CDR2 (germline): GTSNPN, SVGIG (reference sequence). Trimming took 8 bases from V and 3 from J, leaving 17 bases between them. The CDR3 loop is CAGTSGTYYEQYF. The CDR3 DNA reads TGTGCCGGCACTAGTGGAACCTACTACGAGCAGTACTTC.

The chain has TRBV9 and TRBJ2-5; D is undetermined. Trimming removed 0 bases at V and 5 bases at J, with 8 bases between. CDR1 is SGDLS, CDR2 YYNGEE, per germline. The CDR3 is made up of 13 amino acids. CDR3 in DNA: TGTGCCAGCAGCGTAGGGGAAGTGGAGACCCAGTACTTC. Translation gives CASSVGEVETQYF.

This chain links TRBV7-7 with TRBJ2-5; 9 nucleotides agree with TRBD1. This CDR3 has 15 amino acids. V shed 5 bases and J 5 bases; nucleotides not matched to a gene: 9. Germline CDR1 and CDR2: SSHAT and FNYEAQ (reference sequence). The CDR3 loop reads CASSGGTGSMETQYF. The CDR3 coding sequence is TGTGCCAGCAGCGGCGGGACAGGGTCCATGGAGACCCAGTACTTC.

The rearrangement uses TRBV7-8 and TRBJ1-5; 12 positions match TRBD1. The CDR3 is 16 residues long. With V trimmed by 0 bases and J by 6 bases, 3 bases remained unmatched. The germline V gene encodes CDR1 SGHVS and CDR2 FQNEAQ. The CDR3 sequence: CASSLAGQGAGQPQHF. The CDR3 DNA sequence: TGTGCCAGCAGCTTAGCGGGACAGGGGGCTGGTCAGCCCCAGCATTTT.

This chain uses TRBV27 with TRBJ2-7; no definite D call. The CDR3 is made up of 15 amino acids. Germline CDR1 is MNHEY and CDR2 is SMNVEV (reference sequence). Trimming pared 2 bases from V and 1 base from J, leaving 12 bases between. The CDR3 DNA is TGTGCCAGCAGTTTAAATACGCCGAGTTCCTACGAGCAGTACTTC. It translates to CASSLNTPSSYEQYF.

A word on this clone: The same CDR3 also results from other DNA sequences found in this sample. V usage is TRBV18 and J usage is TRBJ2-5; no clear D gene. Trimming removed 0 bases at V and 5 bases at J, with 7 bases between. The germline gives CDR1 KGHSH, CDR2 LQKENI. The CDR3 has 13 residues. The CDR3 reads CASSPPGRETQYF. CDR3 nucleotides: TGTGCCAGCTCACCACCAGGGCGGGAGACCCAGTACTTC.

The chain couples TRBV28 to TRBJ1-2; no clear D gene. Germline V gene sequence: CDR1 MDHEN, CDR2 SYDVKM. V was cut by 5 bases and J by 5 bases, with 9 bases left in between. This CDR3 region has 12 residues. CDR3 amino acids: CASSRVRYGYTF. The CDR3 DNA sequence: TGTGCCAGCAGTCGCGTCCGGTATGGCTACACCTTC.

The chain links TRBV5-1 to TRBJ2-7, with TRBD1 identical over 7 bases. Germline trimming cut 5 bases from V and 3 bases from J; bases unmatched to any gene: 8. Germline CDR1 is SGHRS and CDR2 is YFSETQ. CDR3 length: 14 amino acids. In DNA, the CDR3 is TGCGCCAGCAGACCTCCGGGACAGATCTACGAGCAGTACTTC. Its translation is CASRPPGQIYEQYF.